These 28 T cell receptor beta chains came from one sample sequenced in a study of T cell responses to AZD1222 COVID-19 vaccine (dated by TCRdb to the early 2020s). Taken with the paper, the label for time point translates to: baseline before first vaccination. Receptor libraries were prepared by the immunoSEQ multiplex PCR assay. Held by TCRdb, this immuneACCESS table contains in-frame sequences only and omits some clones. Under half of the omission traces to an unresolved V gene where checked; the cause of the rest is unknown. This sample holds around 28,000 clones; around nine tenths were observed only once. Jointly, the top ten make up 1.3% of the sample. The sequenced sample was peripheral blood, obtained on day 0 of AZD1222 vaccination. The receptors were gathered from an adult in good health.

The rearrangement joins TRBV28 to TRBJ1-2, with 9 positions matching TRBD1. The V and J ends lost 7 bases and 3 bases, in that order; junction bases with no gene match: 12. The V gene's germline CDR1 is MDHEN and CDR2 SYDVKM. This CDR3 comprises 16 residues. The CDR3 spells CASTSPGDREHYGYTF. The CDR3 DNA reads as TGTGCCAGCACCTCCCCTGGGGACAGGGAGCACTATGGCTACACCTTC.

The gene calls are TRBV19 and TRBJ2-7, with D maybe TRBD1 (5 bases). Germline V gene data show CDR1 as LNHDA and CDR2 as SQIVND (reference sequence). The V end was cut by 9 bases, the J end by 0 bases, with 18 bases between. This CDR3 region has 15 residues. The CDR3 protein is CASAQGPQSSYEQYF. CDR3 nucleotide sequence: TGTGCCAGCGCCCAGGGCCCCCAAAGCTCCTACGAGCAGTACTTC.

The V call is TRBV7-2, the J call TRBJ1-5; D is ambiguous. The germline V gene has CDR1 SGHTA and CDR2 FQGNSA. The germline V and J ends were trimmed by 4 bases and 3 bases, with 4 bases remaining between them. The CDR3 contains 12 residues. The CDR3 region is CASSSLNQPQHF. The CDR3 nucleotides are TGTGCCAGCAGCTCCCTCAATCAGCCCCAGCATTTT.

The chain recombines TRBV6-2 or TRBV6-3 with TRBJ1-1; D remains ambiguous. Looked up from germline, CDR1 is MNHEY and CDR2 is SVGEGT. V was clipped by 0 bases and J by 4 bases, with 12 bases between them. The CDR3 totals 15 residues. The CDR3 DNA is TGTGCCAGCAGTTACTCGAAGTTAGGTGGCACTGAAGCTTTCTTT. Translated, it gives CASSYSKLGGTEAFF.

The rearrangement uses TRBV10-3 and TRBJ2-5, with D possibly matching TRBD2 (5 bases). Germline CDR1 ENHRY, CDR2 SYGVKD. V lost 2 bases to trimming and J lost 0 bases, with 10 bases between them. The CDR3 totals 15 residues. The CDR3 DNA reads TGTGCCATCAGTGAGCCAGGACTGTACCAAGAGACCCAGTACTTC. This codes for CAISEPGLYQETQYF.

Only one count was recorded for this clone. CDR3 bases: TGCGCCAGCAGCTTGAGGGCGCAGGGTGAAGGCTACACCTTC. Translation gives CASSLRAQGEGYTF. The chain combines TRBV5-1 with TRBJ1-2; a possible D gene is TRBD1 (5 bases). CDR1 is SGHRS, CDR2 YFSETQ, per germline. This CDR3 has 14 residues. Trimming pared 1 base from V and 8 bases from J, leaving 15 bases between.

The chain joins TRBV18 to TRBJ2-1; 8 bases map to TRBD1. The CDR3 is made up of 13 amino acids. Losses at the gene ends were 3 bases for V and 8 bases for J; bases not matched to a gene: 3. CDR1 and CDR2 (germline): KGHSH, LQKENI. CDR3 nucleotides: TGTGCCAGCTCACCGTCAGGGGGCGATGAGCAGTTCTTC. Protein sequence: CASSPSGGDEQFF.

V is TRBV12-3 or TRBV12-4 and J is TRBJ1-5; TRBD1 aligns across 8 bases. This CDR3 has 13 amino acids. The J segment lost 3 bases and the V segment lost 8 bases, leaving 3 bases of the junction unmatched. CDR3 in amino acids: CASQGAPNQPQHF. The CDR3 DNA reads TGTGCCAGCCAGGGGGCGCCCAATCAGCCCCAGCATTTT.

The chain employs TRBV19 and TRBJ1-3; D gene unclear. The V gene's germline CDR1 is LNHDA and CDR2 SQIVND (reference sequence). The germline V and J ends were trimmed by 4 bases and 2 bases, with 15 bases remaining between them. The CDR3 contains 16 residues. DNA of the CDR3: TGTGCCAGTAGTAGTCAAGGGTTTCGGGCTGGAAACACCATATATTTT. Its translation is CASSSQGFRAGNTIYF.

The rearrangement uses TRBV7-9 and TRBJ2-5; TRBD2 is a possible D gene (5 bases). This CDR3 spans 13 amino acids. Germline V gives CDR1 SEHNR, CDR2 FQNEAQ (reference sequence). Trimming pared 1 base from V and 4 bases from J, leaving 7 bases between. CDR3 amino acids: CASSLVGGETQYF. CDR3 nucleotide sequence: TGTGCCAGCAGCTTAGTAGGAGGAGAGACCCAGTACTTC.

The rearrangement joins TRBV18 to TRBJ2-5; 7 bases match TRBD2. Germline lookup yields CDR1 KGHSH and CDR2 LQKENI. CDR3 length: 18 residues. Germline trimming cut 3 bases from V and 5 bases from J; bases unmatched to any gene: 18. The CDR3 region has the DNA TGTGCCAGCTCACCTGCGCGGGAGCCGGCTAACTGGGGGGAGACCCAGTACTTC. Encoded protein: CASSPAREPANWGETQYF. The whole variable domain, remainder taken from reference TRBV18 and TRBJ2-5, is NAGVMQNPRHLVRRRGQEARLRCSPMKGHSHVYWYRQLPEEGLKFMVYLQKENIIDESGMPKERFSAEFPKEGPSILRIQQVVRGDSAAYFCASSPAREPANWGETQYFGPGTRLLVL.

The chain couples TRBV13 to TRBJ2-2, with D perhaps matching TRBD2 (6 bases). The CDR3 contains 15 residues. Trimming stripped 2 bases from V and 8 bases from J, with 15 bases between. Germline V gene sequence: CDR1 PRHDT, CDR2 FYEKMQ (reference sequence). The CDR3 protein is CASSLMYGGGGELFF. CDR3 coding DNA: TGTGCCAGCAGCTTAATGTACGGGGGAGGAGGGGAGCTGTTTTTT.

The chain uses TRBV11-3 and TRBJ2-1; 11 nucleotides line up with TRBD2. Germline V gives CDR1 SGHNT, CDR2 YENEEA. This CDR3 contains 15 residues. V shed 3 bases, J shed 4 bases, and the junction held 2 bases outside the gene matches. The CDR3 DNA reads TGTGCCAGCAGCTTGGGACTAGCGGATTACAATGAGCAGTTCTTC. Translated: CASSLGLADYNEQFF.

The chain uses TRBV4-1 and TRBJ2-1, with no clear D. The CDR3 runs 14 residues. Trimming removed 0 bases at V and 10 bases at J, with 13 bases between. Germline CDR1 MGHRA, CDR2 YSYEKL. The DNA of the CDR3 is TGCGCCAGCAGCCAAGATGTGCCTGGAAACGAGCAGTTCTTC. It translates to CASSQDVPGNEQFF.

The chain is built from TRBV10-3 and TRBJ2-3; no reliable D call. Trimming removed 4 bases at V and 4 bases at J, with 6 bases between. The CDR3 sequence is 12 residues long. Germline V gives CDR1 ENHRY, CDR2 SYGVKD. The CDR3 protein is CAISAASDTQYF. The DNA for the CDR3 is TGTGCCATCAGTGCGGCCTCAGATACGCAGTATTTT.

The chain couples TRBV5-1 to TRBJ2-1, with 8 bases lining up with TRBD2. The V segment lost 0 bases and the J segment 0 bases; nucleotides outside the gene matches: 2. Germline-derived CDR1 and CDR2 are SGHRS and YFSETQ. The CDR3 is 16 residues long. CDR3 sequence reads: CASSLASGHSYNEQFF. CDR3 nucleotide sequence: TGCGCCAGCAGCTTGGCTAGCGGGCACTCCTACAATGAGCAGTTCTTC.

The chain carries TRBV15 and TRBJ2-1; the D gene is possibly TRBD2 (5 bases). Germline V gene data show CDR1 as LNHNV and CDR2 as YYDKDF (reference sequence). V was cut by 9 bases and J by 7 bases, with 22 bases left in between. The CDR3 totals 15 residues. The CDR3 here is CATAGLVKTKNEQFF. CDR3 sequence (DNA): TGTGCCACGGCGGGTCTCGTGAAAACCAAAAATGAGCAGTTCTTC.

The gene calls are TRBV2 and TRBJ1-5; D possibly corresponds to TRBD1 (5 bases). Germline lookup yields CDR1 SNHLY and CDR2 FYNNEI. The CDR3 spans 16 residues. V was shortened by 3 bases and J by 0 bases, with 12 bases between the two germline ends. The CDR3 DNA is TGTGCCAGCAGTGAGGGGGACGGATATAGCAATCAGCCCCAGCATTTT. Amino acid sequence: CASSEGDGYSNQPQHF.

The chain links TRBV6-5 to TRBJ1-1, with a tentative D call TRBD1 (6 bases). CDR3 length: 13 residues. Trimming stripped 7 bases from V and 6 bases from J, with 15 bases between. Germline V lookup: CDR1 MNHEY, CDR2 SVGAGI. The CDR3 DNA reads TGTGCCAGCACCCTTAGGACAGAAGCTGAAGCTTTCTTT. Amino acid sequence: CASTLRTEAEAFF.

The chain links TRBV28 to TRBJ1-2; D is uncertain. Per the germline V gene, CDR1 is MDHEN and CDR2 is SYDVKM. CDR3 length equals 11 residues. Trimming removed 5 bases at V and 5 bases at J, with 6 bases between. DNA of the CDR3: TGTGCCAGCAGTGCCTCTTATGGCTACACCTTC. Protein sequence: CASSASYGYTF.

The rearrangement uses TRBV9 and TRBJ2-2, with 9 bases fitting TRBD2. Germline values: CDR1 SGDLS, CDR2 YYNGEE. This CDR3 has 17 residues. Trimming cost V 0 bases and J 7 bases; bases outside gene matches: 10. The DNA of the CDR3 is TGTGCCAGCAGCGTAGCCAGTAGCGGGAGTGGCGGCGGGGAGCTGTTTTTT. Translated, it gives CASSVASSGSGGGELFF.

This clone is a singleton in its sample. V and J are TRBV27 and TRBJ1-4, with 7 bases fitting TRBD1. V dropped 8 bases and J dropped 3; count of bases not matched to a gene: 6. The length of the CDR3 is 14 residues. Per the germline V gene, CDR1 is MNHEY and CDR2 is SMNVEV (reference sequence). DNA for the CDR3: TGTGCCAGCGGAAAGACAGGGCCTAATGAAAAACTGTTTTTT. Residues: CASGKTGPNEKLFF.

The CDR3 region has the DNA TGCAGCGTTGAGGGTGGACCCGGAATCACAGATACGCAGTATTTT. This gives the protein CSVEGGPGITDTQYF. The gene calls are TRBV29-1 and TRBJ2-3; D uncertain. With 3 bases removed from V and 2 bases from J, the gap between germline ends came to 15 bases. Germline V lookup: CDR1 SQVTM, CDR2 ANQGSEA. The CDR3 spans 15 residues.

The chain joins TRBV5-1 to TRBJ1-4; weak D call: TRBD1 (6 bases). CDR3 size: 15 residues. V shed 6 bases and J shed 8 bases, with 20 bases lying between them. Per the germline V gene, CDR1 is SGHRS and CDR2 is YFSETQ. CDR3 residues: CASTRGGGIGEKLFF. The CDR3 bases are TGCGCCAGCACCCGCGGGGGGGGCATAGGGGAAAAACTGTTTTTT.

This chain links TRBV5-1 with TRBJ2-5; D unresolved. Looked up from germline, CDR1 is SGHRS and CDR2 is YFSETQ. The V and J ends lost 5 bases and 2 bases respectively, with 7 bases between them. CDR3 size: 12 residues. The CDR3 bases are TGCGCCAGCAGATTTGGTCAAGAGACCCAGTACTTC. Translated, it gives CASRFGQETQYF.

The V and J genes are TRBV10-1 and TRBJ2-1; D may be TRBD2 (6 bases). This CDR3 has 16 residues. V was shortened by 3 bases and J by 3 bases, with 15 bases between the two germline ends. Looked up from germline, CDR1 is WNHNN and CDR2 is SYGVQD (reference sequence). The CDR3 loop is CASSERRGGGYNEQFF. CDR3 DNA: TGCGCCAGCAGTGAAAGGAGGGGAGGCGGCTACAATGAGCAGTTCTTC.

The rearrangement links TRBV5-1 to TRBJ1-1; maybe TRBD1 (5 bases). This CDR3 has 14 residues. CDR1 and CDR2 from the germline V gene are SGHRS and YFSETQ. Trimming shortened V by 2 bases and J by 4 bases, and 12 bases separated the two germline ends. Here the CDR3 DNA reads TGCGCCAGCAGCTTAAGCAGGGTCGGCACTGAAGCTTTCTTT. Its translation is CASSLSRVGTEAFF.

This rearrangement joins TRBV3-1 (or the pseudogene TRBV3-2) to TRBJ2-2, with D perhaps matching TRBD1 or TRBD2 (5 bases each). Trimming pared 0 bases from V and 6 bases from J, leaving 8 bases between. The germline CDR1 and CDR2 sequences are LGHDT and YNNKEL (reference sequence). The CDR3 consists of 14 residues. The CDR3 reads CASSQDWGSGELFF. In nucleotides, the CDR3 is TGTGCCAGCAGCCAAGATTGGGGGTCCGGGGAGCTGTTTTTT.